The T cell receptor (beta chain) under discussion was sequenced for a study of CD8 T cells in Susac syndrome. General observations from the study: Acknowledgment was made by the study that its TCR sequencing and HLA analysis involved a relatively small number of individuals.

Comment on this clonotype: As yet, its antigen is unknown.

An input of 0.5 to 1 ug of RNA was subjected to reverse transcription using random hexamers. TCR beta CDR3 was amplified by immunoSEQ multiplex PCR. This amplification extended across 54 Vbeta and 13 Jbeta segments. TCRdb reprocessed the immunoSEQ multiplex PCR reads via MiXCR and lists one record per CDR3 protein. In the table there are about 250,000 distinct CDR3 sequences, 93% of which are singletons. Trimming took off 8 bases at V and 4 bases at J, with 21 bases between the two ends. This CDR3 spans 16 amino acids. Germline CDR1 reads LNHDA; CDR2 reads SQIVND (reference sequence). This rearrangement joins TRBV19 to TRBJ2-1, with a possible D match to TRBD1 (6 bases). This TCR was sampled from a human donor with multiple sclerosis. The sequencing input was CD4+ T cells from PBMCs. For the CDR3, the DNA is TGTGCCAGTGGCCAGAAGGGACAACTCCTTTACAATGAGCAGTTCTTC. Translation gives CASGQKGQLLYNEQFF.